These T cell receptor beta chains were read from a single sample in a study of blood T cell repertoires in COVID-19. Measured with immunoSEQ multiplex PCR; TCRdb has only the in-frame clones, and not every one. In the table there are around 190,000 clones, 85% of which are singletons. Input material: peripheral blood. The receptors originated from a woman aged 60-75 years with acute or convalescent COVID-19. CDR3s include the opening cysteine and the closing phenylalanine or tryptophan. D genes are given only for firm matches. The size entry is marked missing in some rows and otherwise reads once, few, many or a size class.

>NA|NA|TRBV4-1|TRBJ2-2
CASSRRAEHTGELFF
TGCGCCAGCAGCCGGAGAGCGGAACACACCGGGGAGCTGTTTTTT
>NA|NA|TRBV29-1|TRBJ1-1
CSVVEPGTEAFF
TGCAGCGTTGTGGAGCCAGGGACTGAAGCTTTCTTT
>NA|once|TRBV15|TRBJ1-3
CATSRGAGPGSGNTIYF
TGTGCCACCAGCAGAGGGGCGGGGCCCGGCTCTGGAAACACCATATATTTT
>TRBD1|NA|TRBV28|TRBJ1-1
CASSQPGQGFTEAFF
TGTGCCAGCAGTCAACCCGGACAGGGTTTCACTGAAGCTTTCTTT
>NA|NA|TRBV11-1|TRBJ2-1
CASSLGWTEQFF
TGTGCCAGCAGCTTGGGGTGGACAGAGCAGTTCTTC
>NA|once|TRBV25-1|TRBJ1-1
CASRGHMNTEAFF
TGTGCCAGCAGGGGCCATATGAACACTGAAGCTTTCTTT
>NA|NA|TRBV27|TRBJ2-1
CASSKQVYYNEQFF
TGTGCCAGCAGTAAACAGGTCTACTACAATGAGCAGTTCTTC
>NA|NA|TRBV11-2|TRBJ2-7
CASSSSPSYEQYF
TGTGCCAGCAGCTCCTCCCCCTCCTACGAGCAGTACTTC
>TRBD1|NA|TRBV30|TRBJ1-4
CAWSLGQGTNEKLFF
TGTGCCTGGAGTCTCGGACAGGGGACTAATGAAAAACTGTTTTTT
>NA|NA|TRBV15|TRBJ1-2
CATSRGQNYGYTF
TGTGCCACCAGCAGAGGGCAGAACTATGGCTACACCTTC
>NA|NA|TRBV9|TRBJ2-2
CASSPNTGELFF
TGTGCCAGCAGCCCAAACACCGGGGAGCTGTTTTTT
>NA|NA|TRBV15|TRBJ2-5
CATSRDQAAETQYF
TGTGCCACCAGCAGAGATCAGGCAGCAGAGACCCAGTACTTC
>NA|NA|TRBV19|TRBJ2-3
CASSSRAQRGTDTQYF
TGTGCCAGTAGTTCGAGGGCCCAGCGGGGCACAGATACGCAGTATTTT
>NA|NA|TRBV19|TRBJ1-3
CASSITGNGNTIYF
TGTGCCAGTAGTATAACGGGAAATGGAAACACCATATATTTT
>NA|NA|TRBV10-3|TRBJ2-5
CAISRTGREKTQYF
TGTGCCATCAGTCGGACAGGGAGGGAAAAGACCCAGTACTTC
>TRBD1|NA|TRBV20-1|TRBJ1-5
CSASQGAGQPQHF
TGCAGTGCTAGTCAGGGGGCGGGACAGCCCCAGCATTTT
>TRBD1|NA|TRBV5-4|TRBJ1-3
CASSTLGGFGNTIYF
TGTGCCAGCTCCACCTTAGGGGGCTTCGGAAACACCATATATTTT
>TRBD2|NA|TRBV7-9|TRBJ2-1
CASSIGLAGGNEQFF
TGTGCCAGCAGTATCGGACTAGCGGGAGGGAATGAGCAGTTCTTC
>TRBD1|NA|TRBV5-1|TRBJ2-4
CASSPSQGTENIQYF
TGCGCCAGCAGCCCTAGTCAGGGGACAGAAAACATTCAGTACTTC
>NA|NA|TRBV2|TRBJ1-1
CASSVRNTEAFF
TGTGCCAGCAGTGTTCGGAACACTGAAGCTTTCTTT
>NA|NA|TRBV15|TRBJ2-1
CATSREVPFSGMVNEQFF
TGTGCCACCAGCAGAGAAGTGCCCTTTTCGGGAATGGTCAATGAGCAGTTCTTC
>TRBD1|NA|TRBV10-3|TRBJ2-2
CAISGTGITGELFF
TGTGCCATCAGCGGGACAGGGATTACCGGGGAGCTGTTTTTT
>NA|NA|TRBV7-9|TRBJ1-4
CASSLAETTNEKLFF
TGTGCCAGCAGCTTAGCAGAGACTACTAATGAAAAACTGTTTTTT
>NA|NA|TRBV2|TRBJ2-5
CASTGIRLGLSEETQYF
TGTGCCAGCACGGGCATACGGTTAGGACTATCTGAAGAGACCCAGTACTTC
>NA|NA|TRBV11-2|TRBJ2-3
CASSLNSGGLGDTQYF
TGTGCCAGCAGCTTAAATTCCGGCGGGCTCGGAGATACGCAGTATTTT
>NA|NA|TRBV3-1/TRBV3-2|TRBJ2-1
CASSRGVAEYNEQFF
TGTGCCAGCAGCCGTGGAGTAGCGGAATACAATGAGCAGTTCTTC
>NA|NA|TRBV28|TRBJ2-1
CASSLLQGVGYNEQFF
TGTGCCAGCAGTTTACTTCAGGGTGTCGGGTACAATGAGCAGTTCTTC
>NA|NA|TRBV30|TRBJ1-3
CAWRSRNSGNTIYF
TGTGCCTGGAGGAGCAGGAACTCTGGAAACACCATATATTTT
>NA|NA|TRBV18|TRBJ1-2
CASSPSPQARYGYTF
TGTGCCAGCTCACCTAGTCCACAGGCGCGCTATGGCTACACCTTC
>TRBD1|NA|TRBV6-1|TRBJ2-3
CASSEWSIQGFWDTQYF
TGTGCCAGCAGTGAATGGTCAATACAGGGGTTCTGGGATACGCAGTATTTT
>TRBD2|NA|TRBV5-1|TRBJ2-7
CASSYSSGPIQNEQYF
TGCGCCAGCAGCTACAGTAGCGGGCCTATCCAAAACGAGCAGTACTTC
>TRBD1|NA|TRBV19|TRBJ1-1
CASSIAGGKDEAFF
TGTGCCAGTAGTATCGCAGGGGGCAAGGATGAAGCTTTCTTT
>TRBD1|NA|TRBV18|TRBJ1-2
CASSPEGAAYGYTF
TGTGCCAGCTCACCTGAGGGGGCTGCCTATGGCTACACCTTC
>NA|NA|TRBV7-8|TRBJ1-2
CASSLVQGGGYTF
TGTGCCAGCAGCTTAGTGCAAGGAGGTGGCTACACCTTC
>NA|NA|TRBV24-1|TRBJ2-5
CATSDFRGAEETQYF
TGTGCCACCAGTGATTTTCGGGGGGCGGAGGAGACCCAGTACTTC
>NA|NA|TRBV11-2|TRBJ1-6
CASSLGANSPLHF
TGTGCCAGCAGCTTAGGGGCGAATTCACCCCTCCACTTT
>TRBD1|once|TRBV2|TRBJ1-3
CASSLGQGSGNTIYF
TGTGCCAGCAGTCTAGGACAGGGATCTGGAAACACCATATATTTT
>NA|NA|TRBV29-1|TRBJ1-2
CSTNFEGGASNYGYTF
TGCAGCACCAATTTTGAAGGGGGAGCCTCTAACTATGGCTACACCTTC
>NA|NA|TRBV13|TRBJ1-1
CASSLSETEAFF
TGTGCCAGCAGCTTAAGCGAAACTGAAGCTTTCTTT
>NA|NA|TRBV19|TRBJ1-6
CASSMGWKNSPLHF
TGTGCCAGTAGTATGGGCTGGAAAAATTCACCCCTCCACTTT
>TRBD1|NA|TRBV28|TRBJ1-5
CASSLGGTGHQPQHF
TGTGCCAGCAGTTTAGGAGGGACAGGACATCAGCCCCAGCATTTT
>NA|NA|TRBV6-5|TRBJ1-5
CASSLEGWQPQHF
TGTGCCAGCAGTTTGGAGGGATGGCAGCCCCAGCATTTT
>TRBD1|NA|TRBV27|TRBJ2-2
CASSTRQGSTGELFF
TGTGCCAGCAGTACCCGACAGGGGAGCACCGGGGAGCTGTTTTTT
>TRBD1|NA|TRBV25-1|TRBJ2-1
CASGTRGTALNEQFF
TGTGCCAGCGGCACAAGAGGGACAGCCCTCAATGAGCAGTTCTTC